These 21 T cell receptor beta chains came from one sample sequenced in a study of blood T cell repertoires in COVID-19 (dated by TCRdb to the early 2020s). The library was generated by the immunoSEQ multiplex PCR assay. The clones in this table, taken by TCRdb from immuneACCESS, are in-frame only. Not every clone is retained; where verified, under half of the shortfall comes from an unresolved V gene, and the cause of the rest is unknown. The sample table records just over 300,000 clones; about 85% of these occur just once. In total, the top ten clones hold about 2.5% of the sample. Specimen: peripheral blood. These receptors all stem from a young man with active or convalescent COVID-19.

V gene TRBV9 combines with J gene TRBJ1-6, with D perhaps matching TRBD1 (6 bases). This CDR3 spans 15 amino acids. Germline assignment: CDR1 SGDLS and CDR2 YYNGEE. V lost 4 bases and J lost 4, with 12 bases in between. The CDR3 loop is CASSTGTSYNSPLHF. The DNA for the CDR3 is TGTGCCAGCAGCACGGGGACATCTTATAATTCACCCCTCCACTTT.

This clone was recorded only once. V and J are TRBV9 and TRBJ2-3, with D tentatively TRBD2 (6 bases). CDR3 size: 15 residues. V was cut by 2 bases and J by 3 bases, with 13 bases left in between. CDR1 SGDLS and CDR2 YYNGEE come from the germline V gene. CDR3 loop: CASSVTRGWTDTQYF. The DNA for the CDR3 is TGTGCCAGCAGCGTGACTAGAGGTTGGACAGATACGCAGTATTTT. Full variable domain (rest looked up from reference TRBV9 and TRBJ2-3): DSGVTQTPKHLITATGQRVTLRCSPRSGDLSVYWYQQSLDQGLQFLIQYYNGEERAKGNILERFSAQQFPDLHSELNLSSLELGDSALYFCASSVTRGWTDTQYFGPGTRLTVL.

The rearrangement joins TRBV7-6 to TRBJ2-1; 9 bases are a match to TRBD2. The CDR3 is 16 amino acids. Germline CDR1 and CDR2: SGHVS and FNYEAQ. V gave up 1 base and J gave up 12 bases; unmatched junction bases: 13. The CDR3 protein is CASSLGITSGLRGQFF. The CDR3 nucleotides read TGTGCCAGCAGCTTAGGTATCACTAGCGGGCTTAGAGGGCAGTTCTTC. The entire variable domain, with the rest obtained from reference TRBV7-6 and TRBJ2-1, is as follows: GAGVSQSPRYKVTKRGQDVALRCDPISGHVSLYWYRQALGQGPEFLTYFNYEAQQDKSGLPNDRFSAERPEGSISTLTIQRTEQRDSAMYRCASSLGITSGLRGQFFGPGTRLTVL.

J is TRBJ2-5 and V is TRBV7-3, with D maybe TRBD2 (6 bases). V lost 2 bases and J 5 bases, leaving 15 bases between the germline ends. This CDR3 has 15 amino acids. Germline V gives CDR1 SGHTA, CDR2 FQGTGA. CDR3 sequence reads: CASSLGSGIPETQYF. DNA of the CDR3: TGTGCCAGCAGCTTAGGTAGCGGCATCCCTGAGACCCAGTACTTC.

This chain connects TRBV27 to TRBJ1-5; D might be TRBD1 (6 bases). The CDR3 runs to 13 residues. The V and J ends lost 5 bases and 3 bases respectively, with 8 bases between them. Germline V gene data show CDR1 as MNHEY and CDR2 as SMNVEV (reference sequence). As DNA, the CDR3 is TGTGCCAGCAGTGGGACATTCAATCAGCCCCAGCATTTT. Amino acid sequence: CASSGTFNQPQHF.

Written as DNA, the CDR3 is TGTGCCAGCAGCTCCTGGACTGGTTACAATGAGCAGTTCTTC. Encoded protein: CASSSWTGYNEQFF. This chain connects TRBV7-9 to TRBJ2-1; D perhaps matches TRBD2 (5 bases). CDR3 length equals 14 residues. CDR1 and CDR2 from the germline V gene are SEHNR and FQNEAQ (reference sequence). The V gene lost 4 bases and the J gene lost 4 bases, with 11 bases spanning the gap. Full variable domain (rest looked up from reference TRBV7-9 and TRBJ2-1): DTGVSQNPRHKITKRGQNVTFRCDPISEHNRLYWYRQTLGQGPEFLTYFQNEAQLEKSRLLSDRFSAERPKGSFSTLEIQRTEQGDSAMYLCASSSWTGYNEQFFGPGTRLTVL.

CDR3 sequence (DNA): TGTGCCAGCAGCCAAGACACGCCGAACACTGAAGCTTTCTTT. This encodes CASSQDTPNTEAFF. The chain uses TRBV28 and TRBJ1-1; D not resolved. Looked up from germline, CDR1 is MDHEN and CDR2 is SYDVKM. The CDR3 loop spans 14 amino acids. Deletions cut 6 bases from V and 1 base from J, with 12 bases between.

This clone was seen only a few times. V is TRBV4-1 and J is TRBJ1-3; D remains unclear. The CDR3 consists of 16 residues. Germline V gene lookup returns CDR1 MGHRA and CDR2 YSYEKL. V lost 3 bases to trimming and J lost 0 bases, with 12 bases between them. The CDR3, as DNA: TGCGCCAGCAGCCAGTATTCTACAGCCTCTGGAAACACCATATATTTT. Its translation is CASSQYSTASGNTIYF.

This chain links TRBV28 with TRBJ1-1, with TRBD1 as a possible D gene (5 bases). CDR1 and CDR2 (germline): MDHEN, SYDVKM. The CDR3 contains 13 residues. Trimming shortened V by 4 bases and J by 1 base, and 7 bases separated the two germline ends. The DNA of the CDR3 is TGTGCCAGCAGTTCCGACAGGAACACTGAAGCTTTCTTT. Translated, it gives CASSSDRNTEAFF.

This clone was observed a single time. This chain uses TRBV7-6 with TRBJ2-2, with 9 bases aligning to TRBD2. Per germline, CDR1 SGHVS and CDR2 FNYEAQ. V was clipped by 1 base and J by 4 bases; unmatched bases: 4. The CDR3 sequence is 16 residues long. Here the CDR3 DNA reads TGTGCCAGCAGCTTAGGGACTAGCGCTTCCACCGGGGAGCTGTTTTTT. It encodes CASSLGTSASTGELFF.

The chain employs TRBV18 and TRBJ2-3; the D gene is possibly TRBD2 (6 bases). This CDR3 has 16 residues. Per germline, CDR1 KGHSH and CDR2 LQKENI. V was cut by 1 base and J by 1 base, with 12 bases left in between. CDR3 coding DNA: TGTGCCAGCTCACCACTTGTTCCTAGCGGCACAGATACGCAGTATTTT. This translates into CASSPLVPSGTDTQYF.

This clone was recorded only once. The J gene is TRBJ2-5, the V gene TRBV15; TRBD1 agrees at 7 bases. The CDR3 is made up of 14 amino acids. The germline V gene encodes CDR1 LNHNV and CDR2 YYDKDF (reference sequence). V gave up 6 bases and J gave up 4 bases; unmatched junction bases: 8. The CDR3 DNA reads TGTGCCACCAGTCGTGAGGGGGCAGGAGAGACCCAGTACTTC. Amino acid sequence: CATSREGAGETQYF.

The V call is TRBV19, the J call TRBJ2-3; 14 bases map to TRBD2. Germline CDR1 reads LNHDA; CDR2 reads SQIVND (reference sequence). This CDR3 has 15 amino acids. V gave up 6 bases and J gave up 6 bases; unmatched junction bases: 5. As DNA, the CDR3 is TGTGCCAGTAGGGAGACTAGCGGGAGGGGGGATACGCAGTATTTT. Protein product: CASRETSGRGDTQYF.

The V gene is TRBV19, the J gene TRBJ1-2; D ambiguous. Germline V gene sequence: CDR1 LNHDA, CDR2 SQIVND (reference sequence). The V end lost 1 base, the J end lost 2 bases, and 11 bases lay between the germline ends. This CDR3 has 15 residues. Here the CDR3 reads CASSIGQVINYGYTF. In nucleotides, the CDR3 is TGTGCCAGTAGTATAGGGCAAGTCATCAACTATGGCTACACCTTC.

This CDR3 is CASSPPLAGGQETQYF. The CDR3 nucleotides are TGTGCCAGCTCACCACCCCTAGCGGGGGGCCAAGAGACCCAGTACTTC. The chain couples TRBV18 to TRBJ2-5; TRBD2 aligns across 11 bases. CDR1 is KGHSH and CDR2 is LQKENI in the germline V gene. The CDR3 is 16 residues long. The ends lost 0 bases at V and 1 base at J; junction bases unmatched: 1. The full variable domain, rest sourced from reference TRBV18 and TRBJ2-5, is NAGVMQNPRHLVRRRGQEARLRCSPMKGHSHVYWYRQLPEEGLKFMVYLQKENIIDESGMPKERFSAEFPKEGPSILRIQQVVRGDSAAYFCASSPPLAGGQETQYFGPGTRLLVL.

The rearrangement links TRBV5-8 to TRBJ1-4; 10 bases are shared with TRBD1. The V gene end was trimmed by 0 bases and the J gene end by 6 bases; junction bases not matched to a gene: 2. The CDR3 loop spans 15 amino acids. Per germline, CDR1 SGHTS and CDR2 YDEGEE. The CDR3 reads CASSLGTGGYEKLFF. CDR3 DNA: TGTGCCAGCAGCTTGGGGACAGGGGGTTATGAAAAACTGTTTTTT.

The chain links TRBV27 to TRBJ2-1, with a weak D call TRBD2 (5 bases). The CDR3 has 14 residues. Looked up from germline, CDR1 is MNHEY and CDR2 is SMNVEV (reference sequence). The V gene lost 11 bases and the J gene lost 2 bases, with 16 bases spanning the gap. CDR3 nucleotides: TGTGCCGCCGCCCCCAGCGGCCCCTACAATGAGCAGTTCTTC. It encodes CAAAPSGPYNEQFF.

This chain connects TRBV12-5 to TRBJ1-1; 8 bases are shared with TRBD1. V shed 4 bases, J shed 5 bases, and the junction held 6 bases outside the gene matches. The CDR3 has 14 residues. Germline values: CDR1 LGHNT, CDR2 FRNRAP. The CDR3 coding sequence is TGTGCTAGTGGTTCCCGGACAGGGCGAACTGAAGCTTTCTTT. This gives the protein CASGSRTGRTEAFF.

The chain employs TRBV28 and TRBJ1-6; D might be TRBD1 (5 bases). CDR3 length equals 14 residues. Germline V CDR1 and CDR2: MDHEN, SYDVKM. The V and J ends lost 2 bases and 7 bases respectively, with 9 bases between them. This CDR3 is CASSLAGGNSPLHF. CDR3 coding DNA: TGTGCCAGCAGTTTAGCTGGGGGGAATTCACCCCTCCACTTT. The variable domain in full, completed from reference TRBV28 and TRBJ1-6, reads DVKVTQSSRYLVKRTGEKVFLECVQDMDHENMFWYRQDPGLGLRLIYFSYDVKMKEKGDIPEGYSVSREKKERFSLILESASTNQTSMYLCASSLAGGNSPLHFGNGTRLTVT.

The chain couples TRBV4-1 to TRBJ2-7; 10 bases are a match to TRBD1. The V and J ends lost 3 bases and 1 base, in that order; junction bases with no gene match: 6. From germline, CDR1 is MGHRA and CDR2 YSYEKL. The CDR3 covers 16 residues. The CDR3 loop reads CASSQEDRGPSYEQYF. Written as DNA, the CDR3 is TGCGCCAGCAGCCAGGAAGACAGGGGGCCTTCCTACGAGCAGTACTTC.

The chain links TRBV5-6 to TRBJ2-1, with TRBD2 matching 8 bases. The CDR3 runs to 13 residues. Per germline, CDR1 SGHDT and CDR2 YYEEEE. J was trimmed by 10 bases and V by 3 bases; bases with no gene match: 6. CDR3 protein: CASSSAGGREQFF. The CDR3 DNA sequence: TGTGCCAGCAGCTCCGCGGGAGGAAGGGAGCAGTTCTTC.